The clone carrying this T cell receptor (beta chain) has a single count. Its antigen is not identified. The source of the sample is a study of T cell responses to AZD1222 COVID-19 vaccine. Study-wide results and caveats: Most donors were white British and more were female, and clonal diversity was possibly underestimated. Repertoires in all cases were sampled only once the peak T cell response had passed. Nearly half of spike-specific TCRs reportedly go after variant regions that carry no mutations. CD4 TCRs associated with vaccination spanned spike, dominating at 160-218 and 743-854.

V lost 3 bases, J lost 1 base, and 13 bases lay in between. CDR3 length equals 16 residues. Germline CDR1 and CDR2: MNHNY and SVGAGI (reference sequence). This table comes from immunoSEQ multiplex PCR, and its TCRdb copy is limited to in-frame clones, with some not included. This table has some 180,000 clones, around 94% appearing once. This sequence joins TRBV6-6 and TRBJ1-5; TRBD1 is a possible D gene (6 bases). The clonotype comes from an adult who received the MenACWY meningococcal vaccine as a control. Sample: peripheral blood, taken 28 days after the second dose of the MenACWY control vaccine. In DNA form, the CDR3 reads TGTGCCAGCAGTTATGCAGGACAGAGCAGCAATCAGCCCCAGCATTTT. This sequence encodes CASSYAGQSSNQPQHF.